A selection of T cell receptor beta chains follows, all from one sample in a study of blood T cell repertoires in COVID-19. Profiled with immunoSEQ multiplex PCR; TCRdb holds only in-frame clones, not every one. The table records 130,000 to 150,000 clones, about 89% of them present only once. The specimen sequenced was PBMCs or T cells enriched from blood (not recorded which). These receptors originate from a man in his 60s who had recovered from COVID-19. Each CDR3 is given without its conserved first and last residue. Fields, in order: V gene, CDR3 protein.

>TRBV6-4
ASTRDRDIPPT
>TRBV5-1
ASSLVRSRAGTDYGYT
>TRBV27
ASSLAQGIGYT
>TRBV10-3
AISEGSSYEQY
>TRBV2
ASLSGSGVKDEQF
>TRBV2
ASSESSWASSRAF
>TRBV5-4
ASSSGTGGTGELF
>TRBV4-2
ASSQDGGGSNGYT
>TRBV24-1
ATSDSRTGASQETQY
>TRBV28
ASSLSGTSIGELF
>TRBV28
ASTPTGLNTEAF
>TRBV5-4
ASSLAGTTNYGYT
>TRBV5-1
ASSLSNLAIGYT
>TRBV10-3
AIRDREYNEQF
>TRBV6-5
ASTKTGMTEAF
>TRBV11-1
ASSLAPGLGLETQY
>TRBV4-2
ASSPGLAGEETQY
>TRBV2
ASSLRLAGWEQY
>TRBV12-3/TRBV12-4
ASSLTGEQPQH
>TRBV7-9
ASRSSGSYEQF
>TRBV19
ASSDQGTGELF
>TRBV11-2
ASSLGGGQDTQY
>TRBV2
ASSFPGGGRNEQY
>TRBV5-4
ASSALAGVGREEQY
>TRBV28
ASSRATGGRSPLH
>TRBV18
ASSPPGEDTIY
>TRBV23-1
AKRGRERF
>TRBV4-2
ASSPRGSGLNTEAF
>TRBV30
AWSEIRETWRGTGELF
>TRBV6-5
ASTTRGPEGTEAF
>TRBV5-4
ASSFRGQANEKLF
>TRBV28
ASSYPTAHSPLH
>TRBV19
ASKSNGGSYEQY
>TRBV4-1
ASSPGTGGTNEKLF
>TRBV18
ASSPGTGGDGYT
>TRBV11-3
ASAAGGGGELF
>TRBV5-4
ASSGNRVTDTQY
>TRBV28
ASSLRGTPNYGYT
>TRBV12-3/TRBV12-4
ASSWGGLQPQH
>TRBV10-3
AISLDEYEQF
>TRBV7-6
ASSQLAAHGEQF
>TRBV7-8
ASSLARDMRAF
>TRBV5-1
ASSLVLPAGNEQF
>TRBV19
ATRPDRSSNQPQH
>TRBV9
ASSPYMPGGDANEKLF
>TRBV3-1/TRBV3-2
ASSRGQGTFYTQY
>TRBV19
ASSPGDRGYYEQY
>TRBV10-3
AIRGAGNTIY